These 16 T cell receptor beta chains were sequenced from one sample in a study of shared clonotypes between healthy human individuals. This table comes from immunoSEQ multiplex PCR, and its TCRdb copy is limited to in-frame clones, with some not included. The sample holds about 1.5 million clones, roughly 97% seen once. Specimen: naive CD4+ T cells sorted from blood. Described subset: CD45RA+ positively selected. The receptors originated from a man aged 25 to 45 in good health.

This sequence joins TRBV7-2 and TRBJ2-3; the D gene is possibly TRBD2 (7 bases). Trimming cost V 1 base and J 7 bases, with 18 bases left between them. CDR3 length: 16 amino acids. CDR1 and CDR2 from the germline V gene are SGHTA and FQGNSA. This CDR3 reads CASSLEGGGVGYTQYF. The CDR3 bases are TGTGCCAGCAGCTTAGAGGGAGGGGGAGTGGGGTATACGCAGTATTTT.

V gene TRBV29-1 combines with J gene TRBJ2-6; D gene ambiguous. The V gene's germline CDR1 is SQVTM and CDR2 ANQGSEA. V lost 5 bases to trimming and J lost 1 base, with 3 bases between them. The CDR3 contains 12 residues. CDR3 in DNA: TGCAGCGTTCTTTCTGGGGCCAACGTCCTGACTTTC. It encodes CSVLSGANVLTF.

The V and J genes are TRBV4-2 and TRBJ2-7; the D gene is possibly TRBD1 (6 bases). V was pared by 0 bases and J by 2 bases, with 11 bases between. The CDR3 is 15 amino acids. The germline CDR1 and CDR2 sequences are LGHNA and YNFKEQ. CDR3 nucleotides: TGTGCCAGCAGCCAAGATCTGAGGACAGCCTACGAGCAGTACTTC. Its translation is CASSQDLRTAYEQYF.

This clone was observed once. The V gene is TRBV11-2, the J gene TRBJ2-3; 9 nucleotides line up with TRBD2. In germline, CDR1 is SGHAT, CDR2 FQNNGV. After removal of 2 bases from V and 4 bases from J, the junction contained 7 bases not matched to a gene. CDR3 length: 16 residues. The CDR3 nucleotides read TGTGCCAGCAGCTTACGGGTAGCGGGAGCCGCAGATACGCAGTATTTT. This codes for CASSLRVAGAADTQYF.

This clone was picked up one time. The genes are TRBV5-6 and TRBJ1-3; D is undetermined. CDR1 and CDR2 (germline): SGHDT, YYEEEE. Trimming removed 1 base from V and 0 bases from J, with 5 bases in between. This CDR3 contains 14 residues. CDR3: CASSLSASGNTIYF. CDR3 nucleotides: TGTGCCAGCAGCTTGAGTGCCTCTGGAAACACCATATATTTT.

As concerns this clone: Distinct nucleotide sequences in the sample also encode this CDR3. The chain employs TRBV14 and TRBJ1-2; no firm D call. Germline values: CDR1 SGHDN, CDR2 FVKESK. The CDR3 is 13 amino acids. Trimming cost V 0 bases and J 4 bases, with 6 bases left between them. The DNA of the CDR3 is TGTGCCAGCAGCCAAGATGGGCCCTATGGCTACACCTTC. Protein sequence: CASSQDGPYGYTF.

The chain couples TRBV5-1 to TRBJ1-1, with D uncertain. The CDR3 has 14 residues. The V end lost 0 bases, the J end lost 3 bases, and 9 bases lay between the germline ends. Germline assignment: CDR1 SGHRS and CDR2 YFSETQ. The CDR3 sequence is CASSLGRLDTEAFF. The CDR3 bases are TGCGCCAGCAGCTTGGGAAGGTTGGACACTGAAGCTTTCTTT.

The chain links TRBV19 to TRBJ1-1, with a possible D match to TRBD1 (6 bases). Germline assignment: CDR1 LNHDA and CDR2 SQIVND (reference sequence). This CDR3 is built from 15 residues. Trimming cost V 7 bases and J 5 bases, with 20 bases left between them. CDR3 bases: TGTGCCAGTACTCAACCAGGGGCCCGGGGAACTGAAGCTTTCTTT. Translated: CASTQPGARGTEAFF. The full variable domain, in which reference TRBV19 and TRBJ1-1 provide the parts outside the CDR3, is DGGITQSPKYLFRKEGQNVTLSCEQNLNHDAMYWYRQDPGQGLRLIYYSQIVNDFQKGDIAEGYSVSREKKESFPLTVTSAQKNPTAFYLCASTQPGARGTEAFFGQGTRLTVV.

This clone appeared a few times. V usage is TRBV11-2 and J usage is TRBJ2-7, with TRBD2 matching over 8 bases. The V gene's germline CDR1 is SGHAT and CDR2 FQNNGV. Trimming removed 6 bases from V and 2 bases from J; junction bases left unmatched: 3. The CDR3 sequence is 13 residues long. CDR3 nucleotides: TGTGCCAGCAGGGCGGGAGGCCCCTACGAGCAGTACTTC. Translation gives CASRAGGPYEQYF.

The chain recombines TRBV28 with TRBJ2-1; 8 nucleotides match TRBD1. The CDR3 is made up of 15 amino acids. Germline CDR1 reads MDHEN; CDR2 reads SYDVKM. The V gene end was trimmed by 2 bases and the J gene end by 4 bases; junction bases not matched to a gene: 4. The CDR3 bases are TGTGCCAGCAGTTTAGGAGACAGGGGATACAATGAGCAGTTCTTC. Its translation is CASSLGDRGYNEQFF.

The chain links TRBV7-8 to TRBJ2-6; unclear D gene. CDR1 is SGHVS and CDR2 is FQNEAQ in the germline V gene. CDR3 length equals 17 residues. The germline V and J ends were trimmed by 3 bases and 4 bases, with 16 bases remaining between them. CDR3: CASSFSRVLAGANVLTF. CDR3 bases: TGTGCCAGCAGCTTCTCTAGGGTCCTGGCCGGGGCCAACGTCCTGACTTTC.

This CDR3 reads CASSDRGSSSYNEQFF. CDR3 nucleotide sequence: TGTGCCAGCAGTGATAGAGGCTCGAGCTCCTACAATGAGCAGTTCTTC. The rearrangement links TRBV2 to TRBJ2-1, with D unclear. The CDR3 is 16 amino acids. The V gene lost 3 bases and the J gene lost 0 bases, with 12 bases spanning the gap. CDR1 and CDR2 from the germline V gene are SNHLY and FYNNEI.

The chain uses TRBV10-1 and TRBJ2-1; D gene uncertain. Trimming stripped 0 bases from V and 7 bases from J, with 13 bases between. Germline lookup yields CDR1 WNHNN and CDR2 SYGVQD (reference sequence). CDR3 length: 15 amino acids. The CDR3 loop is CASSESRFSGNEQFF. The CDR3 region has the DNA TGCGCCAGCAGTGAGTCGAGATTTTCAGGTAATGAGCAGTTCTTC.

The chain recombines TRBV6-1 with TRBJ2-7; 9 positions agree with TRBD1. The CDR3 contains 16 residues. The V segment lost 0 bases and the J segment 4 bases; nucleotides outside the gene matches: 7. Germline values: CDR1 MNHNS, CDR2 SASEGT. CDR3 bases: TGTGCCAGCAGTGAAGCCTGGGGGACAGGGACTTACGAGCAGTACTTC. Residues: CASSEAWGTGTYEQYF.

The chain joins TRBV7-3 to TRBJ2-3; D not resolved. The germline V gene has CDR1 SGHTA and CDR2 FQGTGA. This CDR3 is 13 amino acids long. V gave up 8 bases and J gave up 6 bases, with 15 bases separating them. The CDR3: CASGRSRGDTQYF. DNA of the CDR3: TGTGCCAGCGGACGATCCCGTGGGGATACGCAGTATTTT. The complete variable domain, with remaining parts taken from reference TRBV7-3 and TRBJ2-3, reads GAGVSQTPSNKVTEKGKYVELRCDPISGHTALYWYRQSLGQGPEFLIYFQGTGAADDSGLPNDRFFAVRPEGSVSTLKIQRTERGDSAVYLCASGRSRGDTQYFGPGTRLTVL.

The genes are TRBV5-1 and TRBJ2-1; no clear D. Germline CDR1 SGHRS, CDR2 YFSETQ. This CDR3 spans 15 amino acids. V lost 0 bases and J 5 bases, leaving 12 bases between the germline ends. DNA for the CDR3: TGCGCCAGCAGCTTGGCGTGGGGTCTGGACAATGAGCAGTTCTTC. Protein: CASSLAWGLDNEQFF.